These 11 T cell receptor beta chains came from one sample sequenced in a study of regulatory and conventional T cells in RAG deficiency. Genomic DNA came from blood conventional CD4+ T cells gated CD25-low CD127-high. Here immunoSEQ multiplex PCR was the method, and the copy in TCRdb shows in-frame clones only, minus some. This sample has 22,000 or so clones, with 85% to 95% found just once. These data also featured in a second study, about regulatory T cells. That publication notes: The PCR used 52 TRBV and 13 TRBJ primers.

Sequencing was done on a sample of CD4+ T cells sorted from blood. These receptors were taken from a human donor in good health.

The rearrangement links TRBV7-9 to TRBJ2-7, with D unclear. This CDR3 region has 11 residues. Germline V gives CDR1 SEHNR, CDR2 FQNEAQ (reference sequence). The germline V and J ends were trimmed by 2 bases and 7 bases, with 6 bases remaining between them. Written as DNA, the CDR3 is TGTGCCAGCAGCTTAACTTTGGAGCAGTACTTC. It codes for CASSLTLEQYF.

The rearrangement links TRBV11-1 to TRBJ2-3; either TRBD1 or TRBD2 may supply D (5 bases each). This CDR3 is built from 15 residues. Trimming cost V 6 bases and J 3 bases, with 16 bases left between them. Germline V lookup: CDR1 SGHAT, CDR2 FQDESV (reference sequence). The CDR3, as DNA: TGTGCCAGCAGTCCGACCCCGGGACCTACAGATACGCAGTATTTT. Translated, it gives CASSPTPGPTDTQYF. Based on the CDR3 plus reference TRBV11-1 and TRBJ2-3, the full variable domain is EAEVAQSPRYKITEKSQAVAFWCDPISGHATLYWYRQILGQGPELLVQFQDESVVDDSQLPKDRFSAERLKGVDSTLKIQPAELGDSAMYLCASSPTPGPTDTQYFGPGTRLTVL.

The rearrangement links TRBV5-1 to TRBJ2-1; TRBD1 agrees at 9 bases. The germline V gene encodes CDR1 SGHRS and CDR2 YFSETQ. J lost 7 bases, V lost 4 bases, and 9 bases had no gene match. The CDR3 sequence is 15 residues long. CDR3 region: CASSGDRGTRNEQFF. The DNA of the CDR3 is TGCGCCAGCAGCGGAGACAGGGGGACTCGGAATGAGCAGTTCTTC. Based on the CDR3 plus reference TRBV5-1 and TRBJ2-1, the full variable domain is KAGVTQTPRYLIKTRGQQVTLSCSPISGHRSVSWYQQTPGQGLQFLFEYFSETQRNKGNFPGRFSGRQFSNSRSEMNVSTLELGDSALYLCASSGDRGTRNEQFFGPGTRLTVL.

This CDR3 reads CASSPLGYSPLHF. The CDR3 coding sequence is TGTGCCAGCTCACCATTGGGGTATTCACCCCTCCACTTT. This chain links TRBV18 with TRBJ1-6, with D unclear. Germline V gene data show CDR1 as KGHSH and CDR2 as LQKENI. This CDR3 has 13 residues. Trimming cost V 2 bases and J 8 bases, with 7 bases left between them.

This clone was detected only once. V is TRBV28 and J is TRBJ1-5; no reliable D call. The CDR3 sequence is 15 residues long. Germline V gene data show CDR1 as MDHEN and CDR2 as SYDVKM. Trimming removed 1 base from V and 1 base from J, with 8 bases in between. The CDR3 DNA reads TGTGCCAGCAGTTTATTGACGGGGAGCAATCAGCCCCAGCATTTT. Amino acids: CASSLLTGSNQPQHF.

CDR3 region: CASSPGTGINSPLHF. The CDR3 DNA follows: TGTGCCAGCAGCCCCGGGACAGGGATAAATTCACCCCTCCACTTT. The V call is TRBV5-4, the J call TRBJ1-6, with 9 bases matching TRBD1. This CDR3 has 15 amino acids. The germline CDR1 and CDR2 sequences are SGHNT and YYREEE (reference sequence). V lost 4 bases, J lost 7 bases, and 6 bases stayed unmatched.

This sequence joins TRBV19 and TRBJ2-7, with TRBD1 identical over 9 bases. CDR1 is LNHDA and CDR2 is SQIVND in the germline V gene (reference sequence). The CDR3 loop spans 15 amino acids. Trimming cost V 5 bases and J 5 bases; bases outside gene matches: 10. The CDR3 DNA follows: TGTGCCAGTAGTTTCCGGGACAGGGAGGACCACGAGCAGTACTTC. It codes for CASSFRDREDHEQYF.

This chain uses TRBV5-1 with TRBJ1-4; the match to TRBD1 covers 7 bases. Losses at the gene ends were 1 base for V and 5 bases for J; bases not matched to a gene: 2. CDR3 length equals 14 residues. CDR1 is SGHRS and CDR2 is YFSETQ in the germline V gene. This chain's CDR3 is CASSLTGENEKLFF. The CDR3 bases are TGCGCCAGCAGCTTGACAGGGGAGAATGAAAAACTGTTTTTT.

This sequence joins TRBV7-2 and TRBJ2-7, with TRBD2 matching 10 bases. This CDR3 region has 15 residues. From germline, CDR1 is SGHTA and CDR2 FQGNSA. J gave up 4 bases and V 5 bases, and 8 bases lay outside the gene matches. The CDR3 coding sequence is TGTGCCAGCAGCGCCGCCGGGACTAGCGTTTACGAGCAGTACTTC. This gives the protein CASSAAGTSVYEQYF.

This chain connects TRBV7-2 to TRBJ1-1; no clear D gene. The V gene's germline CDR1 is SGHTA and CDR2 FQGNSA. CDR3 length equals 15 residues. V was shortened by 1 base and J by 5 bases, with 14 bases between the two germline ends. The CDR3: CASSLEGPGRTEAFF. The CDR3 DNA sequence: TGTGCCAGCAGCTTAGAAGGCCCCGGGCGGACTGAAGCTTTCTTT.

This clone has only a few counts. The chain recombines TRBV6-1 with TRBJ1-5; 8 bases line up with TRBD1. Germline CDR1 is MNHNS and CDR2 is SASEGT. The trim removed 1 base at V and 1 base at J, leaving 3 bases unmatched. CDR3 length: 16 amino acids. Here the CDR3 reads CASSEGTGWSNQPQHF. The CDR3 DNA is TGTGCCAGCAGTGAAGGGACAGGGTGGAGCAATCAGCCCCAGCATTTT.